The entry below gives a single TCR beta chain sequence along with its context. Its target is not known. The entry originates in a study of cytotoxic CD8 clonotypes in ibrutinib-treated CLL. Overall study context: Partial response was seen in around 24 patients and complete response in 2; after median 68 months, approximately 15 stayed remitted, about 12 progressed. Study observations and caveats: Public clonotypes were uncommon and contracted or stayed stable on treatment. In comparison with age-matched healthy donors, baseline clonality was higher and tracked circulating CD8+ T-cell counts.

The germline CDR1 and CDR2 sequences are SEHNR and FQNEAQ (reference sequence). This CDR3 contains 14 residues. V dropped 5 bases and J dropped 8; count of bases not matched to a gene: 9. Investigators sought sequencing depths of between 1 in 200,000 and 1 in 1 million T cells. TCRdb's table, derived via immunoSEQ multiplex PCR, lists solely in-frame clones and lacks some. The sample yields about 140,000 clones, about 80% seen once. The rearrangement links TRBV7-9 to TRBJ2-1; 7 bases agree with TRBD2. This clonotype was obtained from a human donor with chronic lymphocytic leukemia. The sample here was PBMCs, taken after 12 months of ibrutinib treatment. The CDR3 here is CASSGASGLHEQFF. In DNA, the CDR3 is TGTGCCAGCAGCGGGGCTAGCGGTCTGCATGAGCAGTTCTTC.